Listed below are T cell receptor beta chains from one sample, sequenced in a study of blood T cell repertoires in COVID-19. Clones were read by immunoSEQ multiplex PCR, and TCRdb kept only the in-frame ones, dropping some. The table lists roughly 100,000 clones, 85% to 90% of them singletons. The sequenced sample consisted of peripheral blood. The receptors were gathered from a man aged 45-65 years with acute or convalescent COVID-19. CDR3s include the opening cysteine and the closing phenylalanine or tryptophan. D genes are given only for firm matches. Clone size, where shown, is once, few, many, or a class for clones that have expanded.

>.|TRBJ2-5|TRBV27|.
CASSPDFQETQYF
TGTGCCAGCAGCCCGGACTTCCAAGAGACCCAGTACTTC
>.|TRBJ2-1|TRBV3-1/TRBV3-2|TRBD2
CASSQWTSGSHNEQFF
TGTGCCAGCAGCCAGTGGACTAGCGGGAGTCATAATGAGCAGTTCTTC
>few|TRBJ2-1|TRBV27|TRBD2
CASSATSGGNEQFF
TGTGCCAGCAGTGCTACTAGCGGGGGCAACGAGCAGTTCTTC
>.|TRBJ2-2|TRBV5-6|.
CASSFYAGEVNTGELFF
TGTGCCAGCAGCTTCTACGCGGGCGAGGTGAACACCGGGGAGCTGTTTTTT
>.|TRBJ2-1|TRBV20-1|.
CSASNGGGLRDEQFF
TGCAGTGCTAGTAATGGGGGGGGCCTTAGGGATGAGCAGTTCTTC
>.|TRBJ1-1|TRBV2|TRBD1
CASSGQGANTEAFF
TGTGCCAGCAGTGGACAGGGGGCAAACACTGAAGCTTTCTTT
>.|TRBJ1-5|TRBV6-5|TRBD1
CASHRDRAQPQHF
TGTGCCAGCCACCGGGACAGGGCCCAGCCCCAGCATTTT
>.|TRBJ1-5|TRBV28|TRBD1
CASTRDRGREEPQHF
TGTGCCAGCACACGGGACAGGGGGCGCGAGGAGCCCCAGCATTTT
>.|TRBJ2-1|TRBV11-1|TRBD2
CASSLLAGGQNEQFF
TGTGCCAGCAGCTTACTAGCGGGAGGGCAAAATGAGCAGTTCTTC
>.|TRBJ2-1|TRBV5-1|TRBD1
CASSLLGQGNNEQFF
TGCGCCAGCAGCTTGCTGGGACAGGGTAACAATGAGCAGTTCTTC
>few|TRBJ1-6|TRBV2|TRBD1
CASRGTGFSPLHF
TGTGCCAGCAGAGGGACAGGGTTTTCACCCCTCCACTTT
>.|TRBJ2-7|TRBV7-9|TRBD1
CASSHGTEYEQYF
TGTGCCAGCAGCCATGGGACAGAGTACGAGCAGTACTTC
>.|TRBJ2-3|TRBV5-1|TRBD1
CASSFRQGSTDTQYF
TGCGCCAGCAGCTTCCGACAGGGTAGCACAGATACGCAGTATTTT
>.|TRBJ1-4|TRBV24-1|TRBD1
CATSETGTAHEKLFF
TGTGCCACCAGTGAGACCGGGACAGCGCATGAAAAACTGTTTTTT
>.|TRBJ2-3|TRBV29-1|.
CSVDSQGQDTQYF
TGCAGCGTTGATTCTCAGGGCCAAGATACGCAGTATTTT
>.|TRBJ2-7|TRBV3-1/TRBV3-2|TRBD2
CASSQDPAGVLEQYF
TGTGCCAGCAGCCAAGATCCAGCGGGAGTTCTCGAGCAGTACTTC
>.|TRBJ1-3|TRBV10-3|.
CAISVSGSSGNTIYF
TGTGCCATCAGTGTTTCAGGTAGCTCTGGAAACACCATATATTTT
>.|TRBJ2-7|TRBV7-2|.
CASSLVGSSYEQYF
TGTGCCAGCAGCTTAGTGGGCAGCTCCTACGAGCAGTACTTC
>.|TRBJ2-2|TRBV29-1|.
CSVGGGDTGELFF
TGCAGCGTTGGCGGCGGTGACACCGGGGAGCTGTTTTTT
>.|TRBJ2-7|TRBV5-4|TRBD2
CASSLGGGGTYEQYF
TGTGCCAGCAGCTTGGGTGGCGGGGGGACCTACGAGCAGTACTTC
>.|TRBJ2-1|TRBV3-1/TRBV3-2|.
CASSQGRYNEQFF
TGTGCCAGCAGCCAGGGCAGGTACAATGAGCAGTTCTTC
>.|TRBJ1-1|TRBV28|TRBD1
CASSPGQGLNTEAFF
TGTGCCAGCAGTCCTGGACAGGGGCTGAACACTGAAGCTTTCTTT
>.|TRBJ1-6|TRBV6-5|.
CASSYPMTEGTSPLHF
TGTGCCAGCAGTTACCCCATGACGGAGGGGACTTCACCCCTCCACTTT
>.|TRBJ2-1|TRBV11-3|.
CASSLQLEGATYNEQFF
TGTGCCAGCAGCCTCCAATTGGAGGGGGCGACCTACAATGAGCAGTTCTTC
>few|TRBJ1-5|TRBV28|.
CASRSRQYPNQPQHF
TGTGCCAGCAGATCCCGACAGTATCCCAATCAGCCCCAGCATTTT
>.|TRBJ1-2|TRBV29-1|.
CSVVQGNYGYTF
TGCAGCGTTGTACAGGGAAACTATGGCTACACCTTC
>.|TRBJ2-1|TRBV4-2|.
CASSQEGLAEQFF
TGTGCCAGCAGCCAAGAAGGGCTAGCTGAGCAGTTCTTC
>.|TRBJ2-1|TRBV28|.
CASSFPPNSYNEQFF
TGTGCCAGCAGTTTTCCGCCTAACTCCTACAATGAGCAGTTCTTC